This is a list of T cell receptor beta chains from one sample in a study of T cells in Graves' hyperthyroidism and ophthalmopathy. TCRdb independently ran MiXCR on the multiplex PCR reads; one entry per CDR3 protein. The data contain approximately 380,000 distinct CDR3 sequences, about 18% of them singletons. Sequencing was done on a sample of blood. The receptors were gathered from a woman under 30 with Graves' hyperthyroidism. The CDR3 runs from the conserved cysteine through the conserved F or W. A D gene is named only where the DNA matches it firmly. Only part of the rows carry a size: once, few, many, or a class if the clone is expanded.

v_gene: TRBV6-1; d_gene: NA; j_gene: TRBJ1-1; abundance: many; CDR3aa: CASSDGRPVEAFF; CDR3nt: TGTGCCAGCAGTGACGGTCGACCGGTAGAAGCTTTCTTT
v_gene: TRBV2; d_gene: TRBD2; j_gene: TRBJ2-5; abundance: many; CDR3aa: CASSVSGGEETQYF; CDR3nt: TGTGCCAGCAGTGTGAGCGGGGGGGAAGAGACCCAGTACTTC
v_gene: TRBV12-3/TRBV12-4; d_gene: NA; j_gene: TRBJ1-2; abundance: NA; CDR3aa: CASSPDSIHGYTF; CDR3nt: TGTGCCAGCAGCCCGGACAGTATACATGGCTACACCTTC
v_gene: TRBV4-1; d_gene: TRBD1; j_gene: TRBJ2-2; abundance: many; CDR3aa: CASSHPDRAHGELFF; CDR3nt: TGCGCCAGCAGCCACCCGGACAGGGCTCACGGGGAGCTGTTTTTT
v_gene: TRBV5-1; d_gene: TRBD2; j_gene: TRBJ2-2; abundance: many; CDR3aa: CASSLSTSGTGELFF; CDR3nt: TGCGCCAGCAGCTTGTCGACTAGCGGCACCGGGGAGCTGTTTTTT
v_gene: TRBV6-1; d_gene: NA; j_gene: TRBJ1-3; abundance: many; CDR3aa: CASVAGVAPGNTIYF; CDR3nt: TGTGCCAGCGTGGCAGGGGTCGCCCCTGGAAACACCATATATTTT
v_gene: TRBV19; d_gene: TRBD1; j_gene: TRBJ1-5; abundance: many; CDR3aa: CASSGTGGHSQPQHF; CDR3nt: TGTGCCAGTAGTGGGACAGGGGGCCACAGTCAGCCCCAGCATTTT
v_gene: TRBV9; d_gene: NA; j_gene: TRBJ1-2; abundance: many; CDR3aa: CASSVGDPKIYGYTF; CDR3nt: TGTGCCAGCAGCGTAGGGGACCCGAAGATTTATGGCTACACCTTC
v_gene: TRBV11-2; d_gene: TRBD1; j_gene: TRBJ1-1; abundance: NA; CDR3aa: CASSGTGQYTEAFF; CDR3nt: TGTGCTAGCAGCGGGACAGGGCAATACACTGAAGCTTTCTTT
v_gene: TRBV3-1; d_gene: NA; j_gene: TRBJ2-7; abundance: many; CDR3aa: CASSQGFGGEQYF; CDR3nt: TGTGCCAGCAGCCAAGGTTTCGGGGGCGAGCAGTACTTC
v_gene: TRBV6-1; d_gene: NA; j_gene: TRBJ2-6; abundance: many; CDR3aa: CASSQRGYGANVLTF; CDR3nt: TGTGCCAGCAGCCAAAGAGGGTATGGGGCCAACGTCCTGACTTTC
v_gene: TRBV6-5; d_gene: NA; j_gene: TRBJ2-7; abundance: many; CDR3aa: CASSPFTGASYEQYF; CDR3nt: TGTGCCAGCAGTCCTTTCACGGGGGCCTCCTACGAGCAGTACTTC
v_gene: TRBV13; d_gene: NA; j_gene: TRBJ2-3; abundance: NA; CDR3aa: CASSLLASSTDTQYF; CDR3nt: TGTGCCAGCAGCTTACTAGCGTCTAGCACAGATACGCAGTATTTT
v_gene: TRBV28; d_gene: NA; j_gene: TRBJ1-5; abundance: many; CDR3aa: CASSFWAGGQPQHF; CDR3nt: TGTGCCAGCAGTTTCTGGGCCGGGGGTCAGCCCCAGCATTTT
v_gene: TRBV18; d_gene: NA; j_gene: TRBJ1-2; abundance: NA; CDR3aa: CASSPPGQGPQGYGYTF; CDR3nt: TGTGCCAGCTCACCACCCGGTCAGGGACCCCAGGGTTATGGCTACACCTTC
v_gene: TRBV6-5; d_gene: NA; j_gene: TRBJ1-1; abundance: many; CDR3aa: CASSYGGSNTEAFF; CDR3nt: TGTGCCAGCAGTTACGGGGGGTCGAACACTGAAGCTTTCTTT
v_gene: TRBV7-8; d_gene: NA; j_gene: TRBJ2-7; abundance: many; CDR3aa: CASSLAPGEQYF; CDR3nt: TGTGCCAGCAGCTTAGCGCCCGGGGAGCAGTACTTC
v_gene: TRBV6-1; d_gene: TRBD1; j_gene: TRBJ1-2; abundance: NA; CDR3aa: CASTSARDRGNYGYTF; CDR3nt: TGTGCCAGCACCTCAGCGAGGGACAGGGGTAACTATGGCTACACCTTC
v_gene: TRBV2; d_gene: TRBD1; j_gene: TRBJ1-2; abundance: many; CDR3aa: CASRAGTGLYGYTF; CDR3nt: TGTGCCAGCAGGGCCGGGACAGGACTGTATGGCTACACCTTC
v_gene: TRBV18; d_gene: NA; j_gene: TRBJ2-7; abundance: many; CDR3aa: CASSPTAYEQYF; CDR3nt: TGTGCCAGCAGTCCCACGGCGTACGAGCAGTACTTC
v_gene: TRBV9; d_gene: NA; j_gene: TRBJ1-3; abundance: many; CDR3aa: CASSVGGSSGNTIYF; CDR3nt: TGTGCCAGCAGCGTAGGAGGCAGCTCTGGAAACACCATATATTTT
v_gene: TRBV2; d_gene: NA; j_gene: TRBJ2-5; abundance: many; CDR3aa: CASSGTIGTQYF; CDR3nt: TGTGCCAGCAGTGGGACCATCGGGACCCAGTACTTC
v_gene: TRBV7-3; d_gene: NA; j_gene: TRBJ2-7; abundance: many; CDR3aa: CASSASGGGFYEQYF; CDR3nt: TGTGCCAGCAGCGCGTCAGGGGGGGGTTTCTACGAGCAGTACTTC
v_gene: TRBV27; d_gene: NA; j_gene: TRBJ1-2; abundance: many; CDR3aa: CASSLGQAYGYTF; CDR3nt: TGTGCCAGCAGTTTAGGGCAGGCGTATGGCTACACCTTC
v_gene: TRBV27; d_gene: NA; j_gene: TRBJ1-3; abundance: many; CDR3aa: CGWGGGTRINSGNTIYF; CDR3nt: TGTGGCTGGGGGGGGGGCACCAGGATCAACTCTGGAAACACCATATATTTT
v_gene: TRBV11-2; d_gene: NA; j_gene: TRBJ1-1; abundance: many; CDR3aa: CASSPGPMNTEAFF; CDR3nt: TGTGCCAGCAGCCCGGGCCCGATGAACACTGAAGCTTTCTTT
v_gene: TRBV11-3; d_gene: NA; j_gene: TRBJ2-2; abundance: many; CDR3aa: CASSLTPNTGELFF; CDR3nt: TGTGCCAGCAGCTTAACCCCGAACACCGGGGAGCTGTTTTTT
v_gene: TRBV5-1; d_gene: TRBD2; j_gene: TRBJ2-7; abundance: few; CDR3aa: CASRPLAGGSDYEQYF; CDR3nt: TGCGCCAGCCGTCCACTCGCGGGGGGGAGTGATTACGAGCAGTACTTC
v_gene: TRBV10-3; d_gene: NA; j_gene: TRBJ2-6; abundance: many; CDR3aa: CAARGGQVFSGANVLTF; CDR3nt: TGTGCCGCGCGGGGGGGACAGGTTTTCTCTGGGGCCAACGTCCTGACTTTC
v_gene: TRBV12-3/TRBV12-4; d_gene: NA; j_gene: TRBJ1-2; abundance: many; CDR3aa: CASSLAGTIYGYTF; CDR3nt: TGTGCCAGCAGCTTAGCCGGGACGATCTATGGCTACACCTTC
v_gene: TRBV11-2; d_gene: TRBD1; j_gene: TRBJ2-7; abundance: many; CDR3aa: CASSPTGGLPYEQYF; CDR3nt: TGTGCCAGCAGCCCGACAGGGGGCCTTCCGTACGAGCAGTACTTC
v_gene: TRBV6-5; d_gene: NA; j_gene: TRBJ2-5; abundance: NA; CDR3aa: CASSSPASRIEETQYF; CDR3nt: TGTGCCAGCAGTTCCCCGGCTAGTCGGATAGAAGAGACCCAGTACTTC
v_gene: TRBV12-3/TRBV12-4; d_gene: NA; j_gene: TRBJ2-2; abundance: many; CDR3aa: CASSGDWNTGELFF; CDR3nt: TGTGCCAGCAGTGGGGACTGGAACACCGGGGAGCTGTTTTTT
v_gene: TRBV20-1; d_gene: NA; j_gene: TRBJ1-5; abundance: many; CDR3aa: CSASRMGGPYQPQHF; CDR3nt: TGCAGTGCTAGTCGTATGGGGGGACCATATCAGCCCCAGCATTTT
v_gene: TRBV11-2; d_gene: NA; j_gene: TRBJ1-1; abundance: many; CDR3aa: CASSPLRGSNTKAFF; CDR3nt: TGTGCCAGCAGCCCGTTGAGGGGCAGCAACACTAAAGCTTTCTTT
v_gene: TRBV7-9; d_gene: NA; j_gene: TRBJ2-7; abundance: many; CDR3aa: CASSLDDSREQYF; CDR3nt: TGTGCCAGCAGCTTAGACGACAGCCGCGAGCAGTACTTC
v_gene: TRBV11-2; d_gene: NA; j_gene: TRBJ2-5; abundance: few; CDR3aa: CASSLVSPRIQETKYF; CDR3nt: TGTGCCAGCAGCTTAGTCTCTCCCCGAATTCAAGAGACCAAGTACTTC
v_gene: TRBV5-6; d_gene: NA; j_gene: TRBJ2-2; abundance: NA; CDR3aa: CATHFQGSGAGELFF; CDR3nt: TGTGCCACCCATTTCCAGGGAAGCGGAGCCGGGGAGCTGTTTTTT
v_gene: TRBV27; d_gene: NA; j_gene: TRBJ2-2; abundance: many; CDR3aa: CASSSAPWYGGTGELFF; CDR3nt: TGTGCCAGCAGTTCCGCCCCGTGGTACGGGGGCACCGGGGAGCTGTTTTTT
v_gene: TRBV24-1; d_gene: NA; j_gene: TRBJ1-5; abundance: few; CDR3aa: CATSDQLWGTPHQLQHF; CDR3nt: TGTGCCACCAGTGACCAACTATGGGGAACTCCACATCAGCTCCAGCATTTT
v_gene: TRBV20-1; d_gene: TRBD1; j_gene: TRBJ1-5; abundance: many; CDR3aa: CSARDQARQGKGQPQHF; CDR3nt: TGCAGTGCTAGAGATCAGGCGAGACAGGGGAAGGGTCAGCCCCAGCATTTT
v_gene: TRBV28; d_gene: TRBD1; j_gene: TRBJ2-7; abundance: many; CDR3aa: CASSLSWAGTAYSYEQYF; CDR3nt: TGTGCCAGCAGTTTATCGTGGGCAGGGACAGCCTACTCCTACGAGCAGTACTTC
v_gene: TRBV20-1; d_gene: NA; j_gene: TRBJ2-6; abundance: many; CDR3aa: CSAPDRPGANVLTF; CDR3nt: TGCAGTGCCCCCGACAGGCCTGGGGCCAACGTCCTGACTTTC
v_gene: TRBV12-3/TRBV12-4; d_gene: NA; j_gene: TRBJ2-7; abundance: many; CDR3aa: CASSFSRHSSYEQYF; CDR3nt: TGTGCCAGCAGTTTTTCACGACACAGCTCCTACGAGCAGTACTTC
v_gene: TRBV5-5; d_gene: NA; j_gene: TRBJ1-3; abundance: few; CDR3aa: CASSFSGEGNTIYF; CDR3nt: TGTGCCAGCAGCTTCTCAGGGGAAGGAAACACCATATATTTT
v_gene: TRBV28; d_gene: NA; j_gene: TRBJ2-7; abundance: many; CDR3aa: CASSLQGFEDYEQYF; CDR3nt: TGTGCCAGCAGTTTACAGGGATTTGAGGACTACGAGCAGTACTTC
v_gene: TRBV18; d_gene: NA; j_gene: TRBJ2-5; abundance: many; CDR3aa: CASSPLAFLNQETQYF; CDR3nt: TGTGCCAGCTCACCGCTAGCGTTCCTTAACCAAGAGACCCAGTACTTC
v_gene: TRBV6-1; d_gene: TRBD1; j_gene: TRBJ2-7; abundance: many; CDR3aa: CASSEDRVGGEQYF; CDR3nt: TGTGCCAGCAGCGAAGACAGGGTTGGGGGCGAGCAGTACTTC
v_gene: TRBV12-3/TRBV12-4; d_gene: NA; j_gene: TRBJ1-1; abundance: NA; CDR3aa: CASTPSRGQNTEAFF; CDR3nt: TGTGCCAGCACCCCCTCGCGCGGGCAGAACACTGAAGCTTTCTTT
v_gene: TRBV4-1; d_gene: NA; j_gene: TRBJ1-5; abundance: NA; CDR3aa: CASSQESGWGSNQPQHF; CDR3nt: TGCGCCAGCAGCCAAGAAAGCGGGTGGGGTAGCAATCAGCCCCAGCATTTT
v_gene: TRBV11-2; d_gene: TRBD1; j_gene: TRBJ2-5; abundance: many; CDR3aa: CASSLGRTGSETQYF; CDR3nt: TGTGCCAGCAGCTTAGGGAGGACAGGTTCAGAGACCCAGTACTTC
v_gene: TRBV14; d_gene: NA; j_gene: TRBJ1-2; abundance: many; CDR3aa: CASSQAPQGRRGYTF; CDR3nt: TGTGCCAGCAGCCAAGCACCCCAGGGGCGTAGAGGCTACACCTTC